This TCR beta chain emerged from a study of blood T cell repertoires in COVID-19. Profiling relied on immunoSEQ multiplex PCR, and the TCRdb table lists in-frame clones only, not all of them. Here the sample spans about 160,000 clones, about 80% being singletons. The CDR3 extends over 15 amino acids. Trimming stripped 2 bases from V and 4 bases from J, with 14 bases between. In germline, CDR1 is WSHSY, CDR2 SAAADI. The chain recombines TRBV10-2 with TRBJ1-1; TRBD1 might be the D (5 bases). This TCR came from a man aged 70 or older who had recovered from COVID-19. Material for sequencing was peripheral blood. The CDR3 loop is CASSERRSQGTEAFF. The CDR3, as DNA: TGCGCCAGCAGTGAGAGACGGTCCCAGGGCACTGAAGCTTTCTTT.